Detailed here is one T cell receptor (beta chain). The authors' processing: Using reference gene primer amplification, nucleated cell counts were estimated. Clones were read by immunoSEQ multiplex PCR, and TCRdb kept only the in-frame ones, dropping some. V and J calls and clone size are copied from that table; D and trimming were computed from the DNA. The data hold roughly 70,000 clones, with 80% to 85% observed a single time. This entry is derived from a study of blood T cell repertoires in COVID-19. Across the study: Samples representing acute and convalescent COVID-19 were sourced from the United States, Italy and Spain. PBMCs, B-cell-depleted T cells, or T cells provided the cDNA or gDNA that made up the material.

Trimming cost V 3 bases and J 4 bases; bases outside gene matches: 3. Germline CDR1 is SNHLY and CDR2 is FYNNEI. This CDR3 is 14 amino acids long. This TCR was sampled from a woman in her sixties or seventies with acute or convalescent COVID-19. The specimen was peripheral blood. V gene TRBV2 combines with J gene TRBJ1-2; 9 nucleotides line up with TRBD1. This CDR3 is CASSEGQGFYGYTF. In DNA form, the CDR3 reads TGTGCCAGCAGTGAGGGACAGGGTTTCTATGGCTACACCTTC. Drawing the rest from reference TRBV2 and TRBJ1-2, the complete variable domain is EPEVTQTPSHQVTQMGQEVILRCVPISNHLYFYWYRQILGQKVEFLVSFYNNEISEKSEIFDDQFSVERPDGSNFTLKIRSTKLEDSAMYFCASSEGQGFYGYTFGSGTRLTVV.